This T cell receptor (beta chain) comes out of a study of T cells in Graves' hyperthyroidism and ophthalmopathy. This clonotype has just a few counts. TCR beta CDR3 regions were amplified from RNA. HTBI primers were the set used in a first-round RT-PCR of the TCR CDR3. TCRdb processed the multiplex PCR reads anew with MiXCR; each CDR3 protein has one entry. In the table there are approximately 300,000 distinct CDR3 sequences, approximately 15% of which are singletons. V was pared by 0 bases and J by 5 bases, with 6 bases of the junction left unmatched. The length of the CDR3 is 15 residues. Germline values: CDR1 LGHNA, CDR2 YSLEER.

The clonotype was recovered from a woman aged 55-69 years with Graves' ophthalmopathy. This sequence joins TRBV4-3 and TRBJ1-1; 7 bases fit TRBD1. Sequenced: blood. Here the CDR3 reads CASSQDGQGETEAFF. The CDR3 nucleotides are TGCGCCAGCAGCCAAGATGGGCAGGGGGAAACTGAAGCTTTCTTT.